Listed below are T cell receptor beta chains from one sample, sequenced in a study of neurological immune-mediated disorders. TCRdb analysed the 5' RACE reads with MiXCR anew, one entry per CDR3 protein. The data show some 60,000 distinct CDR3 sequences, 9.5% to 12% seen once. The material sequenced was PBMCs. These receptors were collected from a male donor with HTLV-1-associated myelopathy (HAM/TSP). CDR3s include the opening cysteine and the closing phenylalanine or tryptophan. The D gene is left open where the match is weak. Size is omitted from some rows. Given values are once, few, many or a class for expanded clones.

cdr3_length | clone_size | j_call | d_call | v_call | cdr3_aa | cdr3_nt
14 | many | TRBJ1-1 | TRBD1 | TRBV5-1 | CASSWTGDHTEAFF | TGCGCCAGCAGCTGGACAGGGGATCACACTGAAGCTTTCTTT
13 | many | TRBJ2-7 | TRBD1 | TRBV5-6 | CASSWDRGDEQYF | TGTGCCAGCAGCTGGGACAGGGGGGACGAGCAGTACTTC
12 | many | TRBJ2-1 | - | TRBV7-9 | CASSSRGNEQFF | TGTGCCAGCAGCAGCAGGGGCAATGAGCAGTTCTTC
16 | - | TRBJ2-7 | TRBD2 | TRBV5-6 | CASSLMGLAGDNEQYF | TGTGCCAGCAGCTTGATGGGACTAGCGGGGGACAACGAGCAGTACTTC
15 | - | TRBJ2-2 | - | TRBV11-3 | CASSPAQGSTGELFF | TGTGCCAGCAGCCCTGCCCAGGGTTCCACCGGGGAGCTGTTTTTT
15 | many | TRBJ1-3 | - | TRBV3-1 | CASSQGKFPGNTIYF | TGTGCCAGCAGCCAAGGGAAGTTCCCTGGAAACACCATATATTTT
15 | many | TRBJ1-5 | TRBD1 | TRBV5-8 | CASSSGQYSNQPQHF | TGTGCCAGCAGCTCGGGACAGTACAGCAATCAGCCCCAGCATTTT
15 | many | TRBJ2-7 | TRBD1 | TRBV28 | CASRRWTGGDYEQYF | TGTGCCAGCCGGCGATGGACAGGGGGGGATTACGAGCAGTACTTC
16 | many | TRBJ1-4 | - | TRBV7-9 | CASSLPGASVNEKLFF | TGTGCCAGCAGCCTTCCGGGGGCGTCCGTTAATGAAAAACTGTTTTTT
15 | many | TRBJ1-5 | - | TRBV7-8 | CASSLAATDNQPQHF | TGTGCCAGCAGCTTAGCGGCCACCGACAATCAGCCCCAGCATTTT
14 | many | TRBJ2-3 | - | TRBV20-1 | CSASSRVARVTQYF | TGCAGTGCCTCCTCTAGGGTCGCCCGCGTTACGCAGTATTTT
16 | many | TRBJ2-1 | TRBD1 | TRBV27 | CASSLSGQGRRNEQFF | TGTGCCAGCAGTTTATCGGGACAGGGGCGGAGGAATGAGCAGTTCTTC
20 | many | TRBJ2-3 | - | TRBV28 | CASSQPLDTRYARGGDTQYF | TGTGCCAGCAGCCAACCACTGGATACCAGATACGCCAGGGGAGGAGATACGCAGTATTTT
17 | many | TRBJ2-2 | - | TRBV27 | CASSTRFGAANTGELFF | TGTGCCAGCAGTACCCGCTTCGGGGCTGCGAACACCGGGGAGCTGTTTTTT
12 | many | TRBJ1-4 | - | TRBV4-1 | CASSPTSEKLFF | TGCGCCAGCAGCCCCACCTCCGAAAAACTGTTTTTT
13 | many | TRBJ1-2 | - | TRBV18 | CASSPPGHYGYTF | TGTGCCAGCTCACCGCCGGGTCACTATGGCTACACCTTC
14 | many | TRBJ1-5 | - | TRBV5-1 | CASSLGLGSQPQHF | TGCGCCAGCAGCTTGGGTCTGGGAAGTCAGCCCCAGCATTTT